The clone carrying this T cell receptor (beta chain) was counted only a few times. Its antigen is still unknown. These data are taken from a study of post-analysis software for immune sequencing data. Study overall: Recorded subtypes: relapsing-remitting, secondary progressive, progressive-relapsing; some patients unannotated. Study results and limitations: Patients had higher frequencies than controls of five TRBV segments, including TRBV5-6, TRBV5-1 and TRBV20-1.

Germline CDR1 is MNHNY and CDR2 is SVGAGI (reference sequence). J lost 2 bases, V lost 1 base, and 2 bases had no gene match. The length of the CDR3 is 15 residues. TCR beta cDNA libraries included unique molecular identifiers. The authors obtained roughly 0.5 million cDNA molecules from roughly 1 to 10 million T cells. TCRdb used MiXCR to reprocess the PCR reads, holding one entry per CDR3 protein. This table has under 650,000 distinct CDR3 sequences, 44% appearing once. The sequence derives from a girl aged 10-17 years with multiple sclerosis. The chain employs TRBV6-6 and TRBJ1-5; TRBD1 aligns across 7 bases. The sequencing sample was made of blood. In DNA form, the CDR3 reads TGTGCCAGCAGTTACTTTACAGGGGGCAATCAGCCCCAGCATTTT. Protein sequence: CASSYFTGGNQPQHF.